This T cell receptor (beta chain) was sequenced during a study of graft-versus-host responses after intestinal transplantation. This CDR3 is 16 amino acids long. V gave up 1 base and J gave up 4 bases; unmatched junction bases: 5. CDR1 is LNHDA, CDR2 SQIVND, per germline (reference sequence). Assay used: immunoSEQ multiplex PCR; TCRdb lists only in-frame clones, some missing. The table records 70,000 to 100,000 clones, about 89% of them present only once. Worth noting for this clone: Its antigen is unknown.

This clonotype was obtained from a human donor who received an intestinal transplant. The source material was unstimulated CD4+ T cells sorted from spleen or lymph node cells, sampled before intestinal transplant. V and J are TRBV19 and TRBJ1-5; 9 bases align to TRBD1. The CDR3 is CASSIAGQGPNQPQHF. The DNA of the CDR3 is TGTGCCAGTAGTATAGCCGGACAGGGGCCTAATCAGCCCCAGCATTTT.